These 18 T cell receptor beta chains share one sample of origin, sequenced in a study of blood T cell repertoires in COVID-19. The protocol was immunoSEQ multiplex PCR, while the TCRdb copy is restricted to in-frame clones and leaves out a portion. The sample lists approximately 210,000 clones, almost 85% occurring once. Sequencing was carried out using peripheral blood. These TCRs come from a woman between 50 and 59 years old with active or convalescent COVID-19.

CDR3 protein: CASSLRRDISYNEQFF. As DNA, the CDR3 is TGTGCCAGCAGCTTGCGGCGCGACATCTCCTACAATGAGCAGTTCTTC. The J gene is TRBJ2-1, the V gene TRBV5-4; D unresolved. Germline-derived CDR1 and CDR2 are SGHNT and YYREEE (reference sequence). V was trimmed by 1 base and J by 0 bases, leaving 11 bases between them. The CDR3 contains 16 residues.

This sequence joins TRBV7-9 and TRBJ1-5, with TRBD1 identical over 9 bases. J gave up 5 bases and V 5 bases, and 7 bases lay outside the gene matches. Germline CDR1 reads SEHNR; CDR2 reads FQNEAQ (reference sequence). The CDR3 is made up of 15 amino acids. The CDR3 loop reads CASSRSRTGDQPQHF. In DNA, the CDR3 is TGTGCCAGCAGCCGCTCCCGGACAGGGGATCAGCCCCAGCATTTT. The full variable domain, completed using reference TRBV7-9 and TRBJ1-5, is DTGVSQNPRHKITKRGQNVTFRCDPISEHNRLYWYRQTLGQGPEFLTYFQNEAQLEKSRLLSDRFSAERPKGSFSTLEIQRTEQGDSAMYLCASSRSRTGDQPQHFGDGTRLSIL.

In nucleotides, the CDR3 is TGTGCCAGCAGTTTACAGCCGGAGAACTATGGCTACACCTTC. It is translated as CASSLQPENYGYTF. The chain recombines TRBV28 with TRBJ1-2; D gene ambiguous. Trimming removed 2 bases from V and 2 bases from J, with 9 bases in between. Germline V CDR1 and CDR2: MDHEN, SYDVKM. This CDR3 is 14 amino acids long.

This rearrangement joins TRBV3-1 (or the pseudogene TRBV3-2) to TRBJ1-2; no clear D. The CDR3 consists of 19 residues. The V end lost 1 base, the J end lost 0 bases, and 21 bases lay between the germline ends. Germline loops: CDR1 LGHDT, CDR2 YNNKEL (reference sequence). The CDR3 nucleotides read TGTGCCAGCAGCCAAGCTCCCCCCGTCATTATCGCAGCTAACTATGGCTACACCTTC. Translating it yields CASSQAPPVIIAANYGYTF.

This rearrangement joins TRBV5-4 to TRBJ1-2; 9 bases are a match to TRBD1. In germline, CDR1 is SGHNT, CDR2 YYREEE (reference sequence). V lost 3 bases, J lost 5 bases, and 8 bases stayed unmatched. This CDR3 contains 15 residues. The CDR3 nucleotides read TGTGCCAGCAGCTCGCCTACAGGGGGCCTTTATGGCTACACCTTC. Its translation: CASSSPTGGLYGYTF.

This rearrangement joins TRBV11-1 to TRBJ2-1, with 9 nucleotides matching TRBD2. Losses at the gene ends were 6 bases for V and 1 base for J; bases not matched to a gene: 4. The CDR3 has 15 residues. Germline V gives CDR1 SGHAT, CDR2 FQDESV (reference sequence). CDR3 nucleotides: TGTGCCAGCAGAGGGGGACTAGCATCCTACAATGAGCAGTTCTTC. This encodes CASRGGLASYNEQFF.

The chain links TRBV5-1 to TRBJ1-1, with 11 bases identical to TRBD1. CDR3 size: 14 residues. Trimming took 4 bases from V and 3 from J; bases not matched to a gene: 2. The V gene's germline CDR1 is SGHRS and CDR2 YFSETQ. The chain's CDR3 is CASSTDRGHTEAFF. DNA for the CDR3: TGCGCCAGCAGCACGGACAGGGGGCACACTGAAGCTTTCTTT.

For the CDR3, the DNA is TGTGCCAGCAGTGCCCCGGGACTTCTGGGTACTGAAGCTTTCTTT. As protein: CASSAPGLLGTEAFF. The chain has TRBV2 and TRBJ1-1; D might be TRBD1 (5 bases). V was clipped by 4 bases and J by 5 bases, with 17 bases between them. CDR1 SNHLY and CDR2 FYNNEI come from the germline V gene. CDR3 size: 15 residues.

This clone came up once. V gene TRBV4-2 combines with J gene TRBJ1-5; D gene uncertain. The length of the CDR3 is 13 residues. CDR1 is LGHNA, CDR2 YNFKEQ, per germline. Trimming left V 0 bases short and J 6 bases short, with 6 bases between. CDR3 in amino acids: CASSQDTGQPQHF. In DNA, the CDR3 is TGTGCCAGCAGCCAAGATACGGGTCAGCCCCAGCATTTT.

The V call is TRBV19, the J call TRBJ1-5; 8 nucleotides match TRBD1. V gave up 6 bases and J gave up 6 bases; unmatched junction bases: 10. CDR1 is LNHDA and CDR2 is SQIVND in the germline V gene (reference sequence). The CDR3 is 15 amino acids. CDR3 DNA: TGTGCCAGTAGAGTATTAGGACAGGGAGGTCAGCCCCAGCATTTT. This encodes CASRVLGQGGQPQHF.

V is TRBV28 and J is TRBJ2-2; D is possibly TRBD1 (6 bases). CDR1 and CDR2 from the germline V gene are MDHEN and SYDVKM. V lost 3 bases and J 5 bases, leaving 13 bases between the germline ends. The length of the CDR3 is 15 residues. The CDR3 DNA reads TGTGCCAGCAGTTTTGGGGGCGCGTCTACCGGGGAGCTGTTTTTT. Amino acids: CASSFGGASTGELFF. Full variable domain (outside the CDR3, taken from reference TRBV28 and TRBJ2-2): DVKVTQSSRYLVKRTGEKVFLECVQDMDHENMFWYRQDPGLGLRLIYFSYDVKMKEKGDIPEGYSVSREKKERFSLILESASTNQTSMYLCASSFGGASTGELFFGEGSRLTVL.

V and J are TRBV6-5 and TRBJ2-7, with D possibly being TRBD1 (5 bases). The CDR3 totals 15 residues. Trimming left V 7 bases short and J 7 bases short, with 23 bases between. CDR1 and CDR2 from the germline V gene are MNHEY and SVGAGI. For the CDR3, the DNA is TGTGCCAGCAAATCAGGGTCGTCTGGGCTGGTTGAGCAGTACTTC. As protein: CASKSGSSGLVEQYF.

This rearrangement joins TRBV5-1 to TRBJ2-3; TRBD2 agrees at 7 bases. With 2 bases clipped from V and 0 bases from J, the junction kept 3 bases outside the gene matches. The CDR3 is 15 residues long. Germline loops: CDR1 SGHRS, CDR2 YFSETQ. CDR3 in amino acids: CASSLTSASTDTQYF. The CDR3 DNA reads as TGCGCCAGCAGCTTAACTAGCGCGAGCACAGATACGCAGTATTTT.

V gene TRBV5-8 combines with J gene TRBJ2-6; 8 bases agree with TRBD1. The germline CDR1 and CDR2 sequences are SGHTS and YDEGEE. Trimming at V came to 4 bases and at J to 5 bases, leaving 5 bases not matched to a gene. The CDR3 is made up of 15 amino acids. This CDR3 is CASSPDRAWANVLTF. DNA for the CDR3: TGTGCCAGCAGCCCGGACAGGGCCTGGGCCAACGTCCTGACTTTC.

The V call is TRBV5-4, the J call TRBJ1-2, with D possibly matching TRBD1 (6 bases). V dropped 0 bases and J dropped 5 bases, with 14 bases sitting between them. The CDR3 has 15 residues. Germline lookup yields CDR1 SGHNT and CDR2 YYREEE (reference sequence). DNA for the CDR3: TGTGCCAGCAGCTTGGGTCAGACAGGCACTTATGGCTACACCTTC. This translates into CASSLGQTGTYGYTF. The entire variable domain, with the rest obtained from reference TRBV5-4 and TRBJ1-2, is as follows: ETGVTQSPTHLIKTRGQQVTLRCSSQSGHNTVSWYQQALGQGPQFIFQYYREEENGRGNFPPRFSGLQFPNYSSELNVNALELDDSALYLCASSLGQTGTYGYTFGSGTRLTVV.

The chain joins TRBV21-1 to TRBJ1-1; TRBD1 was called by the table and not checked on the DNA. TRBV21-1 is shown as a pseudogene. The CDR3 totals 14 residues. The CDR3 DNA sequence: TGTGCCAGCGACCAGACAGGGAAAGAAACTGAAGCTTTCTTT. Protein: CASDQTGKETEAFF.

The chain joins TRBV5-1 to TRBJ2-2, with D hard to call. Trimming removed 0 bases from V and 4 bases from J, with 10 bases in between. CDR3 length equals 15 residues. Looked up from germline, CDR1 is SGHRS and CDR2 is YFSETQ. CDR3 sequence: CASSLVRPGTGELFF. The DNA of the CDR3 is TGCGCCAGCAGCTTGGTGCGTCCGGGCACCGGGGAGCTGTTTTTT.

The V gene is TRBV5-1, the J gene TRBJ1-2; D gene ambiguous. From germline, CDR1 is SGHRS and CDR2 YFSETQ. V shed 4 bases and J shed 6 bases, with 16 bases lying between them. This CDR3 spans 14 amino acids. The DNA of the CDR3 is TGCGCCAGCAGCGACCTGGACCCGGGAGATGGCTACACCTTC. Translated, it gives CASSDLDPGDGYTF.